The 20 T cell receptor beta chains listed next were all sequenced from one sample in a study of T-cell reconstitution after alpha-beta-depleted transplantation in children. Library preparation (for TCRbeta) was performed with unique molecular identifiers. Each CDR3 protein gets one entry after TCRdb re-called the PCR reads with MiXCR. The top ten hold 27% of the sample, which has 350,000 to 500,000 distinct CDR3 sequences, approximately 42% seen once. This specimen was PBMCs, taken before TCRalphabeta/CD19-depleted stem cell transplant. The receptors here all came from a girl aged 2-10 years with aplastic anemia, due to receive a stem cell transplant.

This clonotype came up many times. CDR3 sequence (DNA): TGTGCCAGCAGCTGGGGGACAGCCTCCTACGAGCAGTACTTC. Amino acids: CASSWGTASYEQYF. The genes are TRBV7-9 and TRBJ2-7; TRBD1 matches 7 bases. The length of the CDR3 is 14 residues. Germline V gives CDR1 SEHNR, CDR2 FQNEAQ (reference sequence). With V trimmed by 4 bases and J by 0 bases, 3 bases remained unmatched.

V and J are TRBV7-6 and TRBJ2-2; D ambiguous. In germline, CDR1 is SGHVS, CDR2 FNYEAQ. The CDR3 extends over 15 amino acids. The V gene lost 5 bases and the J gene lost 3 bases, with 13 bases spanning the gap. In DNA form, the CDR3 reads TGTGCCAGCAGCCACAAGCGTCCGCACACCGGGGAGCTGTTTTTT. The encoded protein is CASSHKRPHTGELFF.

This clonotype was seen many times. V usage is TRBV5-1 and J usage is TRBJ2-5; TRBD1 matches 8 bases. Unmatched junction bases numbered 4, after V lost 0 bases and J lost 3 bases. CDR3 length: 15 amino acids. CDR1 is SGHRS, CDR2 YFSETQ, per germline. This CDR3 reads CASSLVGQGKETQYF. Here the CDR3 DNA reads TGCGCCAGCAGCTTGGTTGGACAGGGAAAAGAGACCCAGTACTTC.

This sequence joins TRBV20-1 and TRBJ2-7; 7 bases line up with TRBD2. The CDR3 runs to 14 residues. Trimming removed 5 bases from V and 3 bases from J; junction bases left unmatched: 10. CDR1 and CDR2 (germline): DFQATT, SNEGSKA (reference sequence). This CDR3 reads CSAGSRLAVYEQYF. DNA for the CDR3: TGCAGTGCTGGTTCCAGGCTAGCGGTCTACGAGCAGTACTTC.

This clonotype appeared a single time. CDR3 sequence (DNA): TGTGCCAGCAGCCCCCATCTAGGGTACGAGCAGTACTTC. It codes for CASSPHLGYEQYF. The J gene is TRBJ2-7, the V gene TRBV7-2; D is uncertain. Trimming shortened V by 5 bases and J by 4 bases, and 12 bases separated the two germline ends. CDR1 and CDR2 from the germline V gene are SGHTA and FQGNSA. The CDR3 is 13 amino acids.

The rearrangement uses TRBV5-1 and TRBJ2-7, with 7 positions matching TRBD1. V was clipped by 1 base and J by 4 bases; unmatched bases: 8. The germline V gene encodes CDR1 SGHRS and CDR2 YFSETQ. The CDR3 is made up of 15 amino acids. Written as DNA, the CDR3 is TGCGCCAGCAGCTTGCCCGGGACAGACCCTTACGAGCAGTACTTC. Its translation: CASSLPGTDPYEQYF.

A remark on this clonotype: This sequence may be a read error, since a much larger clone differs from it by one base. V is TRBV7-2 and J is TRBJ2-1; 8 bases are a match to TRBD2. This CDR3 is built from 15 residues. V was pared by 2 bases and J by 7 bases, with 7 bases of the junction left unmatched. In germline, CDR1 is SGHTA, CDR2 FQGNSA. CDR3 DNA sequence: TGTACCAGCAGCTTAATGAGCGGGAGTCCAAATGAGCAGTTCTTC. Its protein is CTSSLMSGSPNEQFF. The full variable domain, in which reference TRBV7-2 and TRBJ2-1 provide the parts outside the CDR3, is GAGVSQSPSNKVTEKGKDVELRCDPISGHTALYWYRQSLGQGLEFLIYFQGNSAPDKSGLPSDRFSAERTGGSVSTLTIQRTQQEDSAVYLCTSSLMSGSPNEQFFGPGTRLTVL.

For this clonotype: This may stem from a read error, because a much larger clone lies one nucleotide away. The V gene is TRBV7-2, the J gene TRBJ1-1, with D maybe TRBD1 (6 bases). The CDR3 spans 14 residues. Germline V gene data show CDR1 as SGHTA and CDR2 as FQGNSA. DNA for the CDR3: TGTGCCTGCAGCTCATCTTTCAGGGGTCCTGAAGCTTTCTTT. It is translated as CACSSSFRGPEAFF. Drawing the rest from reference TRBV7-2 and TRBJ1-1, the complete variable domain is GAGVSQSPSNKVTEKGKDVELRCDPISGHTALYWYRQSLGQGLEFLIYFQGNSAPDKSGLPSDRFSAERTGGSVSTLTIQRTQQEDSAVYLCACSSSFRGPEAFFGQGTRLTVV.

Many counts were recorded for this clonotype. The chain's CDR3 is CASSLLSGAMKQFF. DNA for the CDR3: TGTGCCAGCAGCTTGCTGAGTGGGGCAATGAAGCAGTTCTTC. The chain links TRBV11-2 to TRBJ2-1, with D possibly TRBD1 on 5 matching bases. This CDR3 has 14 amino acids. Trimming stripped 3 bases from V and 11 bases from J, with 17 bases between. Germline V gives CDR1 SGHAT, CDR2 FQNNGV.

V is TRBV7-2 and J is TRBJ2-5; perhaps TRBD2 as D (5 bases). The V end lost 4 bases, the J end lost 2 bases, and 17 bases lay between the germline ends. The CDR3 is 16 amino acids. The germline V gene encodes CDR1 SGHTA and CDR2 FQGNSA. The CDR3 reads CASSSPFRDPQETQYF. The CDR3 nucleotides are TGTGCCAGCAGCTCCCCGTTCCGGGATCCACAAGAGACCCAGTACTTC.

There are a few counts of this clonotype. The chain has TRBV20-1 and TRBJ2-5; D remains unclear. The CDR3 spans 11 residues. Trimming removed 3 bases from V and 2 bases from J, with 4 bases in between. The V gene's germline CDR1 is DFQATT and CDR2 SNEGSKA (reference sequence). In DNA form, the CDR3 reads TGCAGTGCTAGGTCGCAAGAGACCCAGTACTTC. This encodes CSARSQETQYF.

This chain connects TRBV5-1 to TRBJ2-3; possibly TRBD2 for D (7 bases). Trimming shortened V by 3 bases and J by 4 bases, and 12 bases separated the two germline ends. The CDR3 totals 14 residues. Germline CDR1 reads SGHRS; CDR2 reads YFSETQ. The CDR3 spells CASSSGGLPDTQYF. For the CDR3, the DNA is TGCGCCAGCAGCTCCGGGGGGCTCCCAGATACGCAGTATTTT.

This chain joins TRBV2 and TRBJ2-6, with 7 bases identical to TRBD1. Germline V CDR1 and CDR2: SNHLY, FYNNEI. The V and J ends lost 3 bases and 3 bases, in that order; junction bases with no gene match: 5. The CDR3 loop spans 16 amino acids. The CDR3 spells CASSEPRGRGANVLTF. The CDR3, as DNA: TGTGCCAGCAGTGAGCCTAGGGGGCGTGGGGCCAACGTCCTGACTTTC. Looking up the rest from reference TRBV2 and TRBJ2-6 gives the full variable domain: EPEVTQTPSHQVTQMGQEVILRCVPISNHLYFYWYRQILGQKVEFLVSFYNNEISEKSEIFDDQFSVERPDGSNFTLKIRSTKLEDSAMYFCASSEPRGRGANVLTFGAGSRLTVL.

The gene calls are TRBV5-1 and TRBJ2-3; perhaps TRBD2 as D (5 bases). Trimming shortened V by 5 bases and J by 2 bases, and 12 bases separated the two germline ends. This CDR3 spans 14 amino acids. The germline CDR1 and CDR2 sequences are SGHRS and YFSETQ. In DNA form, the CDR3 reads TGCGCCAGCAGGGCAGGAGGATTCACAGATACGCAGTATTTT. Translation gives CASRAGGFTDTQYF.

The table lists this clonotype with a count of one. This chain links TRBV9 with TRBJ2-1; the D is unclear. Trimming removed 4 bases at V and 7 bases at J, with 12 bases between. The CDR3 runs to 13 residues. Per germline, CDR1 SGDLS and CDR2 YYNGEE. CDR3 sequence (DNA): TGTGCCAGCAGCACCACTGGAAGGAATGAGCAGTTCTTC. This encodes CASSTTGRNEQFF.

This clonotype was seen only a few times. CDR3 DNA: TGTGCCAGCAGGACAGGGAGTAGCGCTTTCTTT. It specifies CASRTGSSAFF. The chain has TRBV12-3 or TRBV12-4 and TRBJ1-1; 7 bases fit TRBD1. V lost 6 bases, J lost 11 bases, and 6 bases stayed unmatched. This CDR3 region has 11 residues.

The genes are TRBV5-1 and TRBJ2-7, with D tentatively TRBD2 (6 bases). The CDR3 spans 14 residues. V was pared by 0 bases and J by 5 bases, with 12 bases between. Germline V gene lookup returns CDR1 SGHRS and CDR2 YFSETQ. The CDR3 DNA follows: TGCGCCAGCAGCTTGGGGCGGGGAAGGGACGAGCAGTACTTC. It codes for CASSLGRGRDEQYF.

This sequence joins TRBV3-1 and TRBJ2-1, with 8 bases that match TRBD2. Unmatched junction bases numbered 8, after V lost 4 bases and J lost 6 bases. This CDR3 is built from 15 residues. CDR1 and CDR2 (germline): LGHDT, YNNKEL (reference sequence). CDR3 nucleotides: TGTGCCAGCAGCCGGGGGGCACTAGCGGCCAATGAGCAGTTCTTC. Translated: CASSRGALAANEQFF.

This chain connects TRBV29-1 to TRBJ2-5; 7 bases are shared with TRBD2. The junction had 8 bases not matched to a gene; V was cut back by 3 bases and J by 4 bases. Germline V gene lookup returns CDR1 SQVTM and CDR2 ANQGSEA. This CDR3 comprises 14 residues. In DNA, the CDR3 is TGCAGCGTTGACATCGGGAGGATGCGAGAGACCCAGTACTTC. As protein: CSVDIGRMRETQYF.

J is TRBJ2-1 and V is TRBV7-7; TRBD1 matches at 7 bases. The J segment lost 5 bases and the V segment lost 1 base, leaving 5 bases of the junction unmatched. Per the germline V gene, CDR1 is SSHAT and CDR2 is FNYEAQ (reference sequence). The CDR3 is made up of 15 amino acids. DNA of the CDR3: TGTGCCAGCAGCTTAGAGAAGACAGGGCACAATGAGCAGTTCTTC. Protein: CASSLEKTGHNEQFF.